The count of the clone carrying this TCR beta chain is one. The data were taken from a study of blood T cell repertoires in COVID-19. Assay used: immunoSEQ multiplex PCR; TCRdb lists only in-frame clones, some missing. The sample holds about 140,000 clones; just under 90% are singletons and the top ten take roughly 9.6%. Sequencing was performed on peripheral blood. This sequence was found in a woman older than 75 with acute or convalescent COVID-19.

This CDR3 reads CASSLAGTIDQPQHF. DNA of the CDR3: TGTGCCAGCAGCTTAGCCGGGACAATTGATCAGCCCCAGCATTTT. V usage is TRBV7-8 and J usage is TRBJ1-5, with D perhaps TRBD1 (6 bases). With 0 bases removed from V and 5 bases from J, the gap between germline ends came to 11 bases. Germline values: CDR1 SGHVS, CDR2 FQNEAQ. The CDR3 length is 15 residues.